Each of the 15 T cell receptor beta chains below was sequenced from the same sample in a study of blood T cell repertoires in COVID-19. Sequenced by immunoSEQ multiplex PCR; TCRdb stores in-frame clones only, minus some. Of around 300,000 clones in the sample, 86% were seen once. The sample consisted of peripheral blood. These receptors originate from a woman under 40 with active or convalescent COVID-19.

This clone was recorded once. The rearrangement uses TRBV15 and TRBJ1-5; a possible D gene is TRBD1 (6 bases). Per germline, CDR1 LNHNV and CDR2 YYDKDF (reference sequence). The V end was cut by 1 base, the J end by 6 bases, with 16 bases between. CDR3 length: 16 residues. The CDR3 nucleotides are TGTGCCACCAGCAGAGCCCCAGGGGCTCGGGGTCAGCCCCAGCATTTT. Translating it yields CATSRAPGARGQPQHF. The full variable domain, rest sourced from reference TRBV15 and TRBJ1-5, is DAMVIQNPRYQVTQFGKPVTLSCSQTLNHNVMYWYQQKSSQAPKLLFHYYDKDFNNEADTPDNFQSRRPNTSFCFLDIRSPGLGDTAMYLCATSRAPGARGQPQHFGDGTRLSIL.

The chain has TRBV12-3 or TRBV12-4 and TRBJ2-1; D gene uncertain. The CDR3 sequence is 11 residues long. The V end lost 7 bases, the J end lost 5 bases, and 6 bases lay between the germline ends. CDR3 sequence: CASNNNNEQFF. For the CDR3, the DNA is TGTGCCAGCAACAATAACAATGAGCAGTTCTTC.

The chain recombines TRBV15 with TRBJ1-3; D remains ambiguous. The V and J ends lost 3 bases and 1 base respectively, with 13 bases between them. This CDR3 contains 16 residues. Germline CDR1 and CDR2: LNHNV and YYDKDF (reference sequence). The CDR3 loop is CATSRPGLQSGNTIYF. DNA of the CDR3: TGTGCCACCAGCAGGCCGGGTCTTCAATCTGGAAACACCATATATTTT.

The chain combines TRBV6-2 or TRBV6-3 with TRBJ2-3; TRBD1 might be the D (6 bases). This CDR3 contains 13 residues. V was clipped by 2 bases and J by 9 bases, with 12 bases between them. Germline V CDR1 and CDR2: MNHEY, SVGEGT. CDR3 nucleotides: TGTGCCAGCAGTTACACAGGGTACATGACGCAGTATTTT. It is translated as CASSYTGYMTQYF.

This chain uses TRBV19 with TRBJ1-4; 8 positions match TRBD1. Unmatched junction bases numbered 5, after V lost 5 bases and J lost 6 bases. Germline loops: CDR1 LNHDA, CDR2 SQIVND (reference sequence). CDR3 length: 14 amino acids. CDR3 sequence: CASSGRGLDEKLFF. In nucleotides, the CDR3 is TGTGCCAGTAGTGGCAGGGGGCTTGATGAAAAACTGTTTTTT.

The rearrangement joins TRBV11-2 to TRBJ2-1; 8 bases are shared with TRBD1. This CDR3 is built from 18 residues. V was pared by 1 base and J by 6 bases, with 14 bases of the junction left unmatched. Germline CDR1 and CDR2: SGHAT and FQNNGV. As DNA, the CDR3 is TGTGCCAGCAGCTTAGTCCCAGGGGCAGGGGGCAAAGGCAATGAGCAGTTCTTC. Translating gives CASSLVPGAGGKGNEQFF.

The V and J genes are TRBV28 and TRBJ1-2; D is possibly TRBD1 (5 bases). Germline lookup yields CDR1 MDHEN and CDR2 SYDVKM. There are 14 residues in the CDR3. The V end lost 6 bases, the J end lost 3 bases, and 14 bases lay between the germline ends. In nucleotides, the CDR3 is TGTGCCAGCAGACGATCCAGGGCATACTATGGCTACACCTTC. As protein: CASRRSRAYYGYTF.

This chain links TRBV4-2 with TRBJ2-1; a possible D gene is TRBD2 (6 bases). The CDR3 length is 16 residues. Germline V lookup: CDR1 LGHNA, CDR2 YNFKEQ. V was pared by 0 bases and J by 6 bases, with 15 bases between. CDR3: CASSQDTGLMVNEQFF. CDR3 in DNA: TGTGCCAGCAGCCAAGATACGGGACTGATGGTCAATGAGCAGTTCTTC.

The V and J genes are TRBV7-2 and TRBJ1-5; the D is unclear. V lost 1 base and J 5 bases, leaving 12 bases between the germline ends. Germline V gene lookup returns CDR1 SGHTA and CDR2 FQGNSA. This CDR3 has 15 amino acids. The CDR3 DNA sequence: TGTGCCAGCAGCTTAGAAGTTAACACCTATCAGCCCCAGCATTTT. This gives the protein CASSLEVNTYQPQHF. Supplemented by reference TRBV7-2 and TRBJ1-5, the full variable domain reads GAGVSQSPSNKVTEKGKDVELRCDPISGHTALYWYRQSLGQGLEFLIYFQGNSAPDKSGLPSDRFSAERTGGSVSTLTIQRTQQEDSAVYLCASSLEVNTYQPQHFGDGTRLSIL.

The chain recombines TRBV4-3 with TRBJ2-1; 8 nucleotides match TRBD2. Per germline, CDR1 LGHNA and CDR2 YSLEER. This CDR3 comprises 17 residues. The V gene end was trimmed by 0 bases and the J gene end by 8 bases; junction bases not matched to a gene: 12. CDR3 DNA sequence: TGCGCCAGCAGCCAAGAAGTCAGCGGGGGCACTTACTATGAGCAGTTCTTC. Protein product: CASSQEVSGGTYYEQFF.

Here the CDR3 DNA reads TGTGCCAGCAGTCGACAATCTGAAGCTTTCTTT. Its protein is CASSRQSEAFF. The chain links TRBV28 to TRBJ1-1; D call uncertain. The V and J ends lost 5 bases and 6 bases respectively, with 7 bases between them. The CDR3 runs to 11 residues. CDR1 MDHEN and CDR2 SYDVKM come from the germline V gene.

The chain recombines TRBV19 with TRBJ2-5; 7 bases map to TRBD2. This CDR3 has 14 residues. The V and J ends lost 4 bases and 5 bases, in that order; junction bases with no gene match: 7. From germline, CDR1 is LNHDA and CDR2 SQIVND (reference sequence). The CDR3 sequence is CASSNRLAPETQYF. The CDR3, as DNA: TGTGCCAGTAGTAATAGACTAGCTCCGGAGACCCAGTACTTC.

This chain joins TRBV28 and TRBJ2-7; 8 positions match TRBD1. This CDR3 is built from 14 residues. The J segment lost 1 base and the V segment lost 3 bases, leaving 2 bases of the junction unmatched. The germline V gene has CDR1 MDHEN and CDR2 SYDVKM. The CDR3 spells CASSFQGASYEQYF. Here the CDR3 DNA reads TGTGCCAGCAGTTTCCAGGGGGCTTCCTACGAGCAGTACTTC.

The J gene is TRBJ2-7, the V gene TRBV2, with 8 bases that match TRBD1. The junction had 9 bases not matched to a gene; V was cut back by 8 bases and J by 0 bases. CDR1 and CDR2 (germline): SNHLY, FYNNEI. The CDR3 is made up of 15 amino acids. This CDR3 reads CASWGGQGFSYEQYF. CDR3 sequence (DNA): TGTGCCAGCTGGGGTGGACAGGGATTCTCCTACGAGCAGTACTTC.

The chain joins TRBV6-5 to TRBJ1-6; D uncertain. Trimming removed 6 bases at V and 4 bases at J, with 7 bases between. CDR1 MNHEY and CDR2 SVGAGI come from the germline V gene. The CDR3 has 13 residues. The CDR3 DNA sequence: TGTGCCAGCAGCCCAATTTATAATTCACCCCTCCACTTT. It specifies CASSPIYNSPLHF.